This is a list of T cell receptor beta chains from one sample in a study of beta chain features in type 1 diabetes. Sequencing used immunoSEQ multiplex PCR; TCRdb keeps in-frame clones, though not all of them. The sample consists of under 950,000 clones, roughly 16% of them appearing once. Material: naive CD4+ T cells from blood. The receptors shown here come from a woman aged 18-29 years in good health. The conserved cysteine and the conserved F or W are not part of the CDR3 here. The order of the fields is clone size, J gene, V gene, CDR3 protein. A clone size is listed for some rows: how often the clone was seen (once, few, many), or a class if it is expanded.

clone size: -
J gene: TRBJ1-5
V gene: TRBV14
CDR3 protein: ASSQVIPGQGTINNQPQH

clone size: -
J gene: TRBJ2-7
V gene: TRBV21-1
CDR3 protein: ASTPAGAGASGEQY

clone size: -
J gene: TRBJ2-7
V gene: TRBV29-1
CDR3 protein: SVELHYEQY

clone size: few
J gene: TRBJ2-6
V gene: TRBV7-2
CDR3 protein: ASSLVSGANVLT

clone size: few
J gene: TRBJ2-7
V gene: TRBV7-9
CDR3 protein: ASSLAASTGGYEQY

clone size: -
J gene: TRBJ1-6
V gene: TRBV25-1
CDR3 protein: ASSAGFDSPLH

clone size: -
J gene: TRBJ1-5
V gene: TRBV27
CDR3 protein: ASSPQVNQPQH

clone size: -
J gene: TRBJ2-7
V gene: TRBV7-2
CDR3 protein: ASSKLPETSVYEQY

clone size: few
J gene: TRBJ2-1
V gene: TRBV7-3
CDR3 protein: ASRLESGRKDNEQF

clone size: few
J gene: TRBJ2-1
V gene: TRBV7-7
CDR3 protein: ASSETGTSGNNEQF

clone size: few
J gene: TRBJ2-7
V gene: TRBV20-1
CDR3 protein: SARRVHEQY

clone size: -
J gene: TRBJ2-2
V gene: TRBV7-9
CDR3 protein: ASRSRTSGSPGELF

clone size: few
J gene: TRBJ2-3
V gene: TRBV6-1
CDR3 protein: ASSGARGSGRADTQY

clone size: -
J gene: TRBJ2-5
V gene: TRBV15
CDR3 protein: ATARGGAQETQY

clone size: few
J gene: TRBJ1-1
V gene: TRBV10-3
CDR3 protein: AIRQSMNTEAF

clone size: -
J gene: TRBJ2-5
V gene: TRBV6-1
CDR3 protein: AARIAGGRETQY

clone size: -
J gene: TRBJ2-1
V gene: TRBV28
CDR3 protein: ASSPLAGGSDEQF

clone size: few
J gene: TRBJ2-3
V gene: TRBV11-3
CDR3 protein: ASSSGLVGGTQY

clone size: -
J gene: TRBJ2-1
V gene: TRBV7-8
CDR3 protein: ASSFAGLAGYNEQF

clone size: -
J gene: TRBJ2-5
V gene: TRBV6-6
CDR3 protein: ASRTTGVQETQY

clone size: -
J gene: TRBJ2-7
V gene: TRBV15
CDR3 protein: ATSTGYEQY

clone size: few
J gene: TRBJ1-2
V gene: TRBV7-9
CDR3 protein: ASSLAMTVLYGYT

clone size: -
J gene: TRBJ2-2
V gene: TRBV7-9
CDR3 protein: ASSLAPGVTYTGELF

clone size: -
J gene: TRBJ2-5
V gene: TRBV27
CDR3 protein: ASSLYTPQGFGETQY

clone size: few
J gene: TRBJ2-7
V gene: TRBV6-5
CDR3 protein: ASSLLAGDYEQY

clone size: -
J gene: TRBJ2-5
V gene: TRBV28
CDR3 protein: ASSLFDGTEREWAKETQY

clone size: -
J gene: TRBJ2-1
V gene: TRBV11-1
CDR3 protein: ASSLVGLLDEQF

clone size: few
J gene: TRBJ1-2
V gene: TRBV2
CDR3 protein: ANNRDINYGYT

clone size: -
J gene: TRBJ1-3
V gene: TRBV9
CDR3 protein: ASSARGDSSGNTIY

clone size: -
J gene: TRBJ2-2
V gene: TRBV2
CDR3 protein: ASRGFNTGELF

clone size: few
J gene: TRBJ1-2
V gene: TRBV6-6
CDR3 protein: ASNAQGPGDYGYT

clone size: few
J gene: TRBJ2-7
V gene: TRBV6-6
CDR3 protein: ASSYVGRFYEQY

clone size: few
J gene: TRBJ2-3
V gene: TRBV7-9
CDR3 protein: ASSSRDSLPDTQY

clone size: -
J gene: TRBJ2-5
V gene: TRBV28
CDR3 protein: ASSLSGAETQY

clone size: few
J gene: TRBJ1-1
V gene: TRBV18
CDR3 protein: ASSPHREPRSNTEAF

clone size: -
J gene: TRBJ2-7
V gene: TRBV7-2
CDR3 protein: ASSLTSGRGGSYEQY

clone size: once
J gene: TRBJ2-1
V gene: TRBV18
CDR3 protein: ASSPGLAGYNEQF

clone size: few
J gene: TRBJ1-1
V gene: TRBV2
CDR3 protein: ASRLQGNTEAF

clone size: -
J gene: TRBJ2-1
V gene: TRBV15
CDR3 protein: ATSRDLQVHEQF

clone size: few
J gene: TRBJ2-1
V gene: TRBV7-9
CDR3 protein: ASSPGNQAGEVYNEQF

clone size: -
J gene: TRBJ2-1
V gene: TRBV14
CDR3 protein: ASSQDWTSGMEF